The 16 T cell receptor beta chains given below trace back to one sample, sequenced in a study of T cell changes during pregnancy in multiple sclerosis. Using immunoSEQ multiplex PCR, the repertoire was profiled, and TCRdb retains in-frame clones only, with some absent. The profile shows fewer than 20,000 clones, 89% of them singletons. The material sequenced was CD8+ T cells from peripheral blood mononuclear cells, taken in the second trimester of pregnancy. The origin of the receptors is a female donor in good health, enrolled as a control in a pregnancy study.

The chain joins TRBV19 to TRBJ2-3; 13 positions agree with TRBD2. The CDR3 covers 17 residues. Germline V gene data show CDR1 as LNHDA and CDR2 as SQIVND (reference sequence). With V trimmed by 9 bases and J by 3 bases, 12 bases remained unmatched. The CDR3 nucleotides are TGTGCCAGGGAGACTAGCGGGGGGACTTCAAAAACAGATACGCAGTATTTT. Protein sequence: CARETSGGTSKTDTQYF.

This chain joins TRBV6-1 and TRBJ1-1; possible D gene TRBD1, 5 bases. The germline CDR1 and CDR2 sequences are MNHNS and SASEGT. V dropped 6 bases and J dropped 4 bases, with 18 bases sitting between them. This CDR3 spans 15 amino acids. CDR3 sequence: CASSGIQGGSTEAFF. The CDR3, as DNA: TGTGCCAGCAGCGGAATTCAGGGCGGGAGCACTGAAGCTTTCTTT.

The chain uses TRBV21-1 and TRBJ2-7; the listed D gene, TRBD2, was not tested against the DNA. TRBV21-1 is a documented pseudogene. The CDR3 runs 18 residues. In DNA form, the CDR3 reads TGTGCCAGCAGCGGGTCTCCTTCGCGGGAGCTACCCACCTACGAGCAGTACTTC. Its protein product is CASSGSPSRELPTYEQYF.

V is TRBV5-5 and J is TRBJ2-1; D is unclear. The CDR3 is 12 residues long. The germline V gene encodes CDR1 SGHKS and CDR2 YYEKEE (reference sequence). V lost 3 bases and J 11 bases, leaving 12 bases between the germline ends. CDR3 coding DNA: TGTGCCAGCAGCTCCCCTAGGAAGAAGCAGTTCTTC. Translation: CASSSPRKKQFF. The entire variable domain, with the rest obtained from reference TRBV5-5 and TRBJ2-1, is as follows: DAGVTQSPTHLIKTRGQQVTLRCSPISGHKSVSWYQQVLGQGPQFIFQYYEKEERGRGNFPDRFSARQFPNYSSELNVNALLLGDSALYLCASSSPRKKQFFGPGTRLTVL.

The V gene is TRBV5-1, the J gene TRBJ2-7; D is unresolved. Trimming removed 0 bases at V and 1 base at J, with 5 bases between. The CDR3 is made up of 13 amino acids. In germline, CDR1 is SGHRS, CDR2 YFSETQ. The DNA for the CDR3 is TGCGCCAGCAGCTTGGGCAGTTCCTACGAGCAGTACTTC. It encodes CASSLGSSYEQYF.

The chain carries TRBV7-9 and TRBJ2-1, with D possibly matching TRBD1 (5 bases). The ends were cut back, 5 bases at V and 0 bases at J, with 11 bases in the middle. This CDR3 region has 15 residues. From germline, CDR1 is SEHNR and CDR2 FQNEAQ (reference sequence). CDR3 sequence: CASSGQGYSYNEQFF. The CDR3 DNA sequence: TGTGCCAGCAGCGGCCAGGGCTACTCCTACAATGAGCAGTTCTTC. Complete variable domain (other parts from reference TRBV7-9 and TRBJ2-1): DTGVSQNPRHKITKRGQNVTFRCDPISEHNRLYWYRQTLGQGPEFLTYFQNEAQLEKSRLLSDRFSAERPKGSFSTLEIQRTEQGDSAMYLCASSGQGYSYNEQFFGPGTRLTVL.

V is TRBV19 and J is TRBJ1-1; TRBD1 is a possible D gene (5 bases). The length of the CDR3 is 15 residues. With 3 bases removed from V and 4 bases from J, the gap between germline ends came to 15 bases. Germline V gives CDR1 LNHDA, CDR2 SQIVND (reference sequence). As DNA, the CDR3 is TGTGCCAGTAGTATGGGGGGTGAACTTGCCACTGAAGCTTTCTTT. This gives the protein CASSMGGELATEAFF.

The V and J genes are TRBV18 and TRBJ1-4, with 7 bases matching TRBD1. The CDR3 totals 15 residues. V gave up 3 bases and J gave up 6 bases; unmatched junction bases: 7. Germline assignment: CDR1 KGHSH and CDR2 LQKENI. In nucleotides, the CDR3 is TGTGCCAGCTCACCCGAGGGGGCGGTCGATGAAAAACTGTTTTTT. As protein: CASSPEGAVDEKLFF.

This chain links TRBV9 with TRBJ2-2; D not resolved. V was clipped by 1 base and J by 0 bases, with 13 bases between them. The CDR3 has 17 residues. Germline assignment: CDR1 SGDLS and CDR2 YYNGEE. CDR3 sequence reads: CASSVNVRTANTGELFF. In DNA form, the CDR3 reads TGTGCCAGCAGCGTAAACGTTCGAACAGCGAACACCGGGGAGCTGTTTTTT.

The chain links TRBV4-2 to TRBJ2-3; D is undetermined. The CDR3 spans 12 residues. V was trimmed by 1 base and J by 6 bases, leaving 5 bases between them. CDR1 LGHNA and CDR2 YNFKEQ come from the germline V gene. CDR3 DNA sequence: TGTGCCAGCAGCCAAGTTCAGGATACGCAGTATTTT. It yields the protein CASSQVQDTQYF.

The chain links TRBV30 to TRBJ1-3; perhaps TRBD1 as D (6 bases). Germline assignment: CDR1 GTSNPN and CDR2 SVGIG (reference sequence). The CDR3 sequence is 17 residues long. V gave up 3 bases and J gave up 0 bases, with 18 bases separating them. The CDR3 DNA reads as TGTGCCTGGAGCCCGGCAGGGGCTAGTTACTCTGGAAACACCATATATTTT. This sequence encodes CAWSPAGASYSGNTIYF.

The V call is TRBV9, the J call TRBJ2-1, with TRBD1 matching over 9 bases. Germline CDR1 reads SGDLS; CDR2 reads YYNGEE. This CDR3 contains 15 residues. Losses at the gene ends were 0 bases for V and 8 bases for J; bases not matched to a gene: 6. This CDR3 reads CASSVAGQGLDEQFF. Written as DNA, the CDR3 is TGTGCCAGCAGCGTAGCGGGACAGGGTTTGGATGAGCAGTTCTTC.

The CDR3 sequence: CASSYSDSYEQYF. The CDR3 DNA reads as TGTGCCAGCAGTTACTCTGACAGCTACGAGCAGTACTTC. The gene calls are TRBV6-5 and TRBJ2-7; TRBD1 is a possible D gene (5 bases). The CDR3 has 13 residues. Germline V gives CDR1 MNHEY, CDR2 SVGAGI. V was clipped by 0 bases and J by 3 bases, with 6 bases between them.

The chain is built from TRBV2 and TRBJ2-1; 16 bases are a match to TRBD2. Germline V CDR1 and CDR2: SNHLY, FYNNEI. The ends lost 10 bases at V and 8 bases at J; junction bases unmatched: 8. The CDR3 has 15 residues. The CDR3 sequence is CAIQGLAGGPDEQFF. The CDR3 DNA reads as TGTGCCATCCAGGGACTAGCGGGAGGGCCGGATGAGCAGTTCTTC.

This chain links TRBV29-1 with TRBJ1-2; TRBD1 aligns across 7 bases. Germline V CDR1 and CDR2: SQVTM, ANQGSEA. The CDR3 is made up of 14 amino acids. V shed 0 bases, J shed 4 bases, and the junction held 5 bases outside the gene matches. Written as DNA, the CDR3 is TGCAGCGTTGAAGAGGACAGGACCACCTATGGCTACACCTTC. Residues: CSVEEDRTTYGYTF. Complete variable domain (other parts from reference TRBV29-1 and TRBJ1-2): SAVISQKPSRDICQRGTSLTIQCQVDSQVTMMFWYRQQPGQSLTLIATANQGSEATYESGFVIDKFPISRPNLTFSTLTVSNMSPEDSSIYLCSVEEDRTTYGYTFGSGTRLTVV.

The chain recombines TRBV15 with TRBJ1-2, with TRBD1 as a possible D gene (5 bases). Trimming took 5 bases from V and 7 from J, leaving 17 bases between them. This CDR3 comprises 14 residues. The germline V gene has CDR1 LNHNV and CDR2 YYDKDF (reference sequence). The CDR3 DNA sequence: TGTGCCACCAGCGAGGACCTTGGGGCCGGTGGCTACACCTTC. Its translation: CATSEDLGAGGYTF.